This T cell receptor beta chain was profiled in a study of blood T cells in healthy people across ages. With a J-beta primer mix and a sample-barcoded 5' primer, a second PCR ran about 6 to 11 cycles. Every molecule of cDNA carried a tag from a template-switch adaptor with 12 random nucleotides. TCRdb ran MiXCR on the 5' RACE reads and lists one entry per CDR3 protein. The data show about 780,000 distinct CDR3 sequences, roughly 46% seen once. As for this clonotype: Its target is unknown.

CDR3 length: 14 residues. The germline CDR1 and CDR2 sequences are LGHDT and YNNKEL (reference sequence). Trimming stripped 1 base from V and 7 bases from J, with 14 bases between. Findings and limits, study-wide: Nothing was known about donor CMV status, and this possibly confounded expanded clonotype changes. Versus aged donors, long-lived donors had higher diversity and more naive CD4+ cells. With naive T cell percentage, TCR beta diversity showed a strong correlation.

The source material was blood. This receptor was taken from a man older than 75 in good health. J is TRBJ2-7 and V is TRBV3-1; the D is unclear. CDR3: CASSQGPFMGEQYF. Written as DNA, the CDR3 is TGTGCCAGCAGCCAAGGACCCTTCATGGGGGAGCAGTACTTC.